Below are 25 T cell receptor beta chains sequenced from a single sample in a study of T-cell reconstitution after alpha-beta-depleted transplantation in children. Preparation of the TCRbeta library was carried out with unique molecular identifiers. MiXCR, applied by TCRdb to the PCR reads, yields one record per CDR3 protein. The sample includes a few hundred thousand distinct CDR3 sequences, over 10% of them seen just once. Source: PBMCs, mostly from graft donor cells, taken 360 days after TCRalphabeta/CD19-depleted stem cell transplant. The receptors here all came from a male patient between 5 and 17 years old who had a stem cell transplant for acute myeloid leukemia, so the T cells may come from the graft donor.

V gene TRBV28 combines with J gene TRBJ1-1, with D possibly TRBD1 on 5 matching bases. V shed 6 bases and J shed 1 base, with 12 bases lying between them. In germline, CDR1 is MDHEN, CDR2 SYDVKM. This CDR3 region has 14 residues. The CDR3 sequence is CASRHPGPNTEAFF. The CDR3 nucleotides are TGTGCCAGCAGACACCCAGGGCCGAACACTGAAGCTTTCTTT.

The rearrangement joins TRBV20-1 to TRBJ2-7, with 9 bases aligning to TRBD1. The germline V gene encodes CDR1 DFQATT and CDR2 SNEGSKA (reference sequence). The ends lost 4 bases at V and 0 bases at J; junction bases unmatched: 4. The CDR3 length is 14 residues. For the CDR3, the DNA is TGCAGTGCTACCGGGACAGGGAGCTCCTACGAGCAGTACTTC. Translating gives CSATGTGSSYEQYF.

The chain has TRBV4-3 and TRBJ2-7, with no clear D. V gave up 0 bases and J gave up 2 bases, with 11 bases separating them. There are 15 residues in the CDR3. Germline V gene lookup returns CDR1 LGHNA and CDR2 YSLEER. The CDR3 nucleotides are TGCGCCAGCAGCCAAGATTTCAGCCTGCCCTACGAGCAGTACTTC. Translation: CASSQDFSLPYEQYF.

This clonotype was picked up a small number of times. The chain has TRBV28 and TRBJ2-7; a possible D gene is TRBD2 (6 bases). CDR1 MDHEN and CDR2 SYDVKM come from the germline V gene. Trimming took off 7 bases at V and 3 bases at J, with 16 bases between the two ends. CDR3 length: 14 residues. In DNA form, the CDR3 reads TGTGCCAGCACCCCCTCGGGACTTCTCTACGAGCAGTACTTC. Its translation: CASTPSGLLYEQYF.

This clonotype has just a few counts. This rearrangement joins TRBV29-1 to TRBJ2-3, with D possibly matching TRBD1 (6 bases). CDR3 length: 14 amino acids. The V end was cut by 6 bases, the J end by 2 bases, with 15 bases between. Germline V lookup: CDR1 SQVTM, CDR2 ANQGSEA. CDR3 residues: CSVGRQVLTDTQYF. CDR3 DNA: TGCAGCGTCGGAAGACAGGTGCTCACAGATACGCAGTATTTT.

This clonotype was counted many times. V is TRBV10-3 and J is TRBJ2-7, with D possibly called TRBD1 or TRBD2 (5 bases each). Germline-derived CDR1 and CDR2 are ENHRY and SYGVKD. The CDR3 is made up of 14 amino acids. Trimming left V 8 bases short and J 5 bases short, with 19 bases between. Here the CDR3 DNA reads TGTGCCATCCTTCGGGTACGGGAAGGGGACGAGCAGTACTTC. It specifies CAILRVREGDEQYF.

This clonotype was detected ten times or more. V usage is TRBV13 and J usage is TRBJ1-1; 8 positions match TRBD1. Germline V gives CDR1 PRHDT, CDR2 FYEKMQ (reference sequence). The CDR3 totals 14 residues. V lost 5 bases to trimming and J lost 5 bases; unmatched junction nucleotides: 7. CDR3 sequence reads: CASSPGGAGTEAFF. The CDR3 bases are TGTGCCAGCAGCCCAGGGGGCGCAGGTACTGAAGCTTTCTTT.

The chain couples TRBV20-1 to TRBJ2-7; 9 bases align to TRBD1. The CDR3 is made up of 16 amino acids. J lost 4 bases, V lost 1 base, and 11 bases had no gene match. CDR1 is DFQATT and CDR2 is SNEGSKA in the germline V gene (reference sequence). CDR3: CSARVYRGLPPYEQYF. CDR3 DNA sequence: TGCAGTGCTAGAGTCTACAGGGGGCTACCCCCGTACGAGCAGTACTTC.

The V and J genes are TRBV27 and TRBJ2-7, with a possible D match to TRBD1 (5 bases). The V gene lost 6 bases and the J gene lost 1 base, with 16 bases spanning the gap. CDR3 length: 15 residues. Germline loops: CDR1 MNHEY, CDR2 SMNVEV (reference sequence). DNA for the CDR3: TGTGCCAGCAGACCATTGCCCCAGGGTTCCTACGAGCAGTACTTC. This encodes CASRPLPQGSYEQYF.

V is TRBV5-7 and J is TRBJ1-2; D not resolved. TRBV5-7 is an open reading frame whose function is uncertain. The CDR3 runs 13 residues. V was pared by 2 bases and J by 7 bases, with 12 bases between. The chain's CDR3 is CASSLQNNIGYTF. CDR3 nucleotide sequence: TGTGCCAGCAGCTTACAGAATAACATTGGCTACACCTTC.

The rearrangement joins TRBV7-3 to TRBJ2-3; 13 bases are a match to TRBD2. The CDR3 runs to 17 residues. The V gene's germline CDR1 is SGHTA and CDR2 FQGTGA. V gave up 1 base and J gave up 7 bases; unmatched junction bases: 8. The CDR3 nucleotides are TGTGCCAGCAGCTTAATTTCGGGACTAGCGGGAACAAATACGCAGTATTTT. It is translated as CASSLISGLAGTNTQYF.

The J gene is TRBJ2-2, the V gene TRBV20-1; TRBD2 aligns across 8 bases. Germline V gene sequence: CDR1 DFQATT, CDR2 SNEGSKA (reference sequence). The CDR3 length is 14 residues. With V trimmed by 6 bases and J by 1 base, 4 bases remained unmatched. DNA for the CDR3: TGCAGTGCCCCGGGGGGGAAGAACACCGGGGAGCTGTTTTTT. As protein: CSAPGGKNTGELFF.

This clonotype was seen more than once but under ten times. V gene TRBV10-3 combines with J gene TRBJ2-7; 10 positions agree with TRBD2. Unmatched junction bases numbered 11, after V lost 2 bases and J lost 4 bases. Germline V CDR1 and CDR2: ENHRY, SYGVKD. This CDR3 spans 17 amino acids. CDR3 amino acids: CAISEPAGGVGEYEQYF. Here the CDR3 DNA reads TGTGCCATCAGTGAGCCAGCGGGAGGGGTGGGAGAGTACGAGCAGTACTTC.

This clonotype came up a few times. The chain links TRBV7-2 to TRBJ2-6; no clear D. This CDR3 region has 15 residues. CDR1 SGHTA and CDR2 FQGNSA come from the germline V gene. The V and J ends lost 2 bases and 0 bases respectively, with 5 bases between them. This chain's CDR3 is CASSLWHSGANVLTF. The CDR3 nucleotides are TGTGCCAGCAGCTTATGGCACTCTGGGGCCAACGTCCTGACTTTC. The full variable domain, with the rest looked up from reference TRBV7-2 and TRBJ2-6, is GAGVSQSPSNKVTEKGKDVELRCDPISGHTALYWYRQSLGQGLEFLIYFQGNSAPDKSGLPSDRFSAERTGGSVSTLTIQRTQQEDSAVYLCASSLWHSGANVLTFGAGSRLTVL.

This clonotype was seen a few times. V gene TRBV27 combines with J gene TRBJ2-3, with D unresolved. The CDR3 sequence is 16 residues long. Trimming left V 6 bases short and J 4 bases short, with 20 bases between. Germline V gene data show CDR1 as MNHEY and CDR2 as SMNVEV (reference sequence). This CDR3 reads CASRQRTGIGSDTQYF. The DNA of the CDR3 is TGTGCCAGCAGGCAACGAACTGGGATCGGTTCAGATACGCAGTATTTT.

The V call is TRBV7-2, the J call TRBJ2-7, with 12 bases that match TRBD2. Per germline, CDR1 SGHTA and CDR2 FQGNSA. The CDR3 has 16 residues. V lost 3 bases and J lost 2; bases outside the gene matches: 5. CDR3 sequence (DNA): TGTGCCAGCAGCTTTGGGACTAGCGGGCAAGCCTACGAGCAGTACTTC. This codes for CASSFGTSGQAYEQYF.

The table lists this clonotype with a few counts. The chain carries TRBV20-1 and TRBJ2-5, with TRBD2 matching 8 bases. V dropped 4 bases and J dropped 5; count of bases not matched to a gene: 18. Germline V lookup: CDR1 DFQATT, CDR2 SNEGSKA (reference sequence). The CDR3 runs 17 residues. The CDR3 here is CSAIHPSGSLAYETQYF. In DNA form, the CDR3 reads TGCAGTGCTATCCATCCGAGCGGGAGTTTGGCCTATGAGACCCAGTACTTC.

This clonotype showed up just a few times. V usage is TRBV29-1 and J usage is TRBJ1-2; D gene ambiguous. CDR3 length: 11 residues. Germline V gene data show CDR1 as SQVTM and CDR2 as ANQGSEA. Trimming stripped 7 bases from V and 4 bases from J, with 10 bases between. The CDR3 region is CSGRVGYGYTF. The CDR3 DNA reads TGCAGCGGTAGAGTCGGCTATGGCTACACCTTC.

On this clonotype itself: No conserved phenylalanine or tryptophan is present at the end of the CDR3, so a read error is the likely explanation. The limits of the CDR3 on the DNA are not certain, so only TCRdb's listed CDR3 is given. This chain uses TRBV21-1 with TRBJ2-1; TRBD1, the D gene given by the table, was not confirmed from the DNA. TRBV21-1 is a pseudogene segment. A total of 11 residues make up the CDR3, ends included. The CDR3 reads CASSGGYRGRI.

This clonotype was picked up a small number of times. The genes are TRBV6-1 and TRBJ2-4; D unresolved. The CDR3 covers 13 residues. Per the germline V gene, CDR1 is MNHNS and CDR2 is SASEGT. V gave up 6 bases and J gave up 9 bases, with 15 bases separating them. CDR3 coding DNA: TGTGCCAGCAGGAAAATAACGTCGAGCATTCAGTACTTC. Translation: CASRKITSSIQYF.

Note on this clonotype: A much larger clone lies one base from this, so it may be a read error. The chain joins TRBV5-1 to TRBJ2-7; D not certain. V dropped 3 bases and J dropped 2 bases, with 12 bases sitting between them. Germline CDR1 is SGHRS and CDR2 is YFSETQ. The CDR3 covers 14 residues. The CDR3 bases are TGCGCCAGCAGCTCTGATCAGTATACCTACGAGCAGTACTTC. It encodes CASSSDQYTYEQYF.

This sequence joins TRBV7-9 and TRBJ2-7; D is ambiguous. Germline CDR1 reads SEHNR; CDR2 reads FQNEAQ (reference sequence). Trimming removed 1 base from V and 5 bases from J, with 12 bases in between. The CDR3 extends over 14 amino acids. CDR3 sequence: CASSLDPLYNEQYF. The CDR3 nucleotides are TGTGCCAGCAGCTTAGATCCCCTGTACAACGAGCAGTACTTC.

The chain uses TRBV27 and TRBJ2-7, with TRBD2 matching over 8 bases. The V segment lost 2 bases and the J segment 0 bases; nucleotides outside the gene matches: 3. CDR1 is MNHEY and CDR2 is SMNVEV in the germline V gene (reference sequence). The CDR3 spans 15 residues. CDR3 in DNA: TGTGCCAGCAGTTTAGGCCGGGAGGGCTCCTACGAGCAGTACTTC. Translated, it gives CASSLGREGSYEQYF.

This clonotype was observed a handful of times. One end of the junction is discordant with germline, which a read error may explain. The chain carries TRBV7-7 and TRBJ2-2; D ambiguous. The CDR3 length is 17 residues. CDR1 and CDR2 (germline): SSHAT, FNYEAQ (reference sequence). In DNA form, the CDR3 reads TGTGCTAGCAGCCCGTACGAGGACCTGGACCACACCGGGGAGCTGTTTTTT. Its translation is CASSPYEDLDHTGELFF.

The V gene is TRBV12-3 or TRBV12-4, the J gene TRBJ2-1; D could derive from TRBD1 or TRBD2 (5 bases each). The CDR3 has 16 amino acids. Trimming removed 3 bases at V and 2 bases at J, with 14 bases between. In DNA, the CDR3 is TGTGCCAGCAGTTTCCAGGGCGGGCAACCCTACAATGAGCAGTTCTTC. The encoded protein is CASSFQGGQPYNEQFF.